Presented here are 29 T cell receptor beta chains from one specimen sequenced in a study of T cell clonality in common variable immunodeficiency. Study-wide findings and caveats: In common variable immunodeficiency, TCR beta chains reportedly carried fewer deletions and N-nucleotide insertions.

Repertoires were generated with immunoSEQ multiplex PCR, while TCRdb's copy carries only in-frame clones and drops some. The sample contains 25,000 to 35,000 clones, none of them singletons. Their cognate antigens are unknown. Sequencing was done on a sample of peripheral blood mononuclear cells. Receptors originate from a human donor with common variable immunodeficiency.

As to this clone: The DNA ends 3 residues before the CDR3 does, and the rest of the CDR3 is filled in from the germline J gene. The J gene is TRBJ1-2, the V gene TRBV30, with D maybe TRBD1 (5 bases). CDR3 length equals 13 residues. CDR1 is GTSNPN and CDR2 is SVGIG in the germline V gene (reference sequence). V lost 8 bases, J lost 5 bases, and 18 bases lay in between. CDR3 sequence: CAGARGRGYGYTF. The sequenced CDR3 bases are TGTGCCGGGGCAAGGGGAAGAGGGTATGGC.

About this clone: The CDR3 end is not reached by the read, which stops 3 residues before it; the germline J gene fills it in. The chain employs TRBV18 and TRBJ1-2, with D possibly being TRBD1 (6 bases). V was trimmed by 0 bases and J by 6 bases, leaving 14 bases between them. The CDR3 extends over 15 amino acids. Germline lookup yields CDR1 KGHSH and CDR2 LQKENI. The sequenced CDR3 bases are TGTGCCAGCTCACCACCCGACAGGCGAATGCATGGC. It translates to CASSPPDRRMHG. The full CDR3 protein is CASSPPDRRMHGYTF.

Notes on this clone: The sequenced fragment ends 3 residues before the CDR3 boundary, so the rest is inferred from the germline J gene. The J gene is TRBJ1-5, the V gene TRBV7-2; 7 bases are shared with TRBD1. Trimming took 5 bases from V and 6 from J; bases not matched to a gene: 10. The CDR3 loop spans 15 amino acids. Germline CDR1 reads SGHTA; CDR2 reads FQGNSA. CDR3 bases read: TGTGCCAGCAGCCAGGATACAGGGGTTTTTCAGCCC. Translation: CASSQDTGVFQP. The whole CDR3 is CASSQDTGVFQPQHF.

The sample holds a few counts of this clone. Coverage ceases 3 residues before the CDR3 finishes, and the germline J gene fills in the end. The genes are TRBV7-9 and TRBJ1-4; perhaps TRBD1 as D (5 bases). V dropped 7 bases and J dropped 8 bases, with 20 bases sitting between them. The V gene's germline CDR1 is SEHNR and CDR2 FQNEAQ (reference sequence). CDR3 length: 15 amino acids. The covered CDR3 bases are TGTGCCAGCACCCCCTTCGGGGGAGATCAGGAAAAA. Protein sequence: CASTPFGGDQEK. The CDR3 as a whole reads CASTPFGGDQEKLFF.

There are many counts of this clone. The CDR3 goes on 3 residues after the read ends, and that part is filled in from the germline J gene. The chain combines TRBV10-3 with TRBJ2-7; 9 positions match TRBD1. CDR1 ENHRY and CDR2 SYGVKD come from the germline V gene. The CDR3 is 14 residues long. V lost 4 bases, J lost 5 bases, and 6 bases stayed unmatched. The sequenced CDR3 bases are TGTGCCATCAGTGCGGACAGGGGAGGGAACGAG. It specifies CAISADRGGNE. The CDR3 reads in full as CAISADRGGNEQYF.

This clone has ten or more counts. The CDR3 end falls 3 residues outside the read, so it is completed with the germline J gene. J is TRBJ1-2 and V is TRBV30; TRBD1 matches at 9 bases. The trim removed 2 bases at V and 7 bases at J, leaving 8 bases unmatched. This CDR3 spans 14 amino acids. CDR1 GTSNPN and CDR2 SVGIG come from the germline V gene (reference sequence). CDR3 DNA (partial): TGTGCCTGGAGTTCACAGGGGGCTTTGGGTGGC. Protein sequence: CAWSSQGALGG. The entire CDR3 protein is CAWSSQGALGGYTF.

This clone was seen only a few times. Partial CDR3 DNA: TGTGCCAGCAGTTACCACGACAGGGCTGGAAACACC. Residues: CASSYHDRAGNT. The entire CDR3 protein reads CASSYHDRAGNTIYF. The chain links TRBV6-2 or TRBV6-3 to TRBJ1-3; 7 bases align to TRBD1. The read halts 3 residues ahead of the CDR3 end, with the missing end drawn from the germline J gene. CDR1 and CDR2 (germline): MNHEY, SVGEGT. The CDR3 is made up of 15 amino acids. The V and J ends lost 2 bases and 2 bases, in that order; junction bases with no gene match: 3.

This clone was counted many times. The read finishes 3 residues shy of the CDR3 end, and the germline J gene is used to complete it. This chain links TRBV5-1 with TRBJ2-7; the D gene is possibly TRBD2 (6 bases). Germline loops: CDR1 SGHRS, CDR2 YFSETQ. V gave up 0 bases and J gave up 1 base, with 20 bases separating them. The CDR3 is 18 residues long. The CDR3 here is CASSLDFQRAYLSYEQYF. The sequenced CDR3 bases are TGCGCCAGCAGCTTGGATTTTCAGCGGGCCTATTTATCCTACGAG.

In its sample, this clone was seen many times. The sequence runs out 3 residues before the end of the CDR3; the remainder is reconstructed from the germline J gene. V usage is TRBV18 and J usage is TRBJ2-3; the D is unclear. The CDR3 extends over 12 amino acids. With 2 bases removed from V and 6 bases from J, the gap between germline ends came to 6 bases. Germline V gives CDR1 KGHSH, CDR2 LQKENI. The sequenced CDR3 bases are TGTGCCAGCTCACCAGCGCGGGATACG. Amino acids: CASSPARDT. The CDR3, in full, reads CASSPARDTQYF. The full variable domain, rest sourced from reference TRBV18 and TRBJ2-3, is NAGVMQNPRHLVRRRGQEARLRCSPMKGHSHVYWYRQLPEEGLKFMVYLQKENIIDESGMPKERFSAEFPKEGPSILRIQQVVRGDSAAYFCASSPARDTQYFGPGTRLTVL.

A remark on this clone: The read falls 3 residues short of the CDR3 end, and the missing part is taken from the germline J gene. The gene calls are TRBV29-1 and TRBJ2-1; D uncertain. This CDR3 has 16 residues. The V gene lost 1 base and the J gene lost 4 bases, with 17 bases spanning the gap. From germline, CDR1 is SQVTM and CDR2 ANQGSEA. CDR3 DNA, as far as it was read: TGCAGCGTTGAAGGCGGTCCCGGTGAGAAGTACAATGAG. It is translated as CSVEGGPGEKYNE. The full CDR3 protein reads CSVEGGPGEKYNEQFF.

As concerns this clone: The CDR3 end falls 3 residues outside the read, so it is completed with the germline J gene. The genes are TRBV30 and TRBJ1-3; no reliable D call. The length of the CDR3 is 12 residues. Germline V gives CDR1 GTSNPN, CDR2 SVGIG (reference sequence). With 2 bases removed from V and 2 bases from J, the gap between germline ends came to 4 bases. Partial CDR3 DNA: TGTGCCTGGAGTCAGGCTGGAAACACC. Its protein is CAWSQAGNT. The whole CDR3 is CAWSQAGNTIYF.

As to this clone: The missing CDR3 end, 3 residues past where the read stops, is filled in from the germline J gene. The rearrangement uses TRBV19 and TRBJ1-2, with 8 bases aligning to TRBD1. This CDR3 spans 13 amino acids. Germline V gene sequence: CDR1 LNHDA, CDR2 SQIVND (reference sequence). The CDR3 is CASSIGTGTGYTF. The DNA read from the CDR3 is TGTGCCAGTAGTATAGGGACAGGGACCGGC.

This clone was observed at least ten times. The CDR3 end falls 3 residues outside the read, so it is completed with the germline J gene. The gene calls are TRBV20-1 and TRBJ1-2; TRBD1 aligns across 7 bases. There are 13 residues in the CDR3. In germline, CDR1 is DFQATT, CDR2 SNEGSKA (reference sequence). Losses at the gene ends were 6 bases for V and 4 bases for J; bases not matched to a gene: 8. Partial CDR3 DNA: TGCAGTGCCTTCTACACAGGGGCCTATGGC. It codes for CSAFYTGAYG. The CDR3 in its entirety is CSAFYTGAYGYTF.

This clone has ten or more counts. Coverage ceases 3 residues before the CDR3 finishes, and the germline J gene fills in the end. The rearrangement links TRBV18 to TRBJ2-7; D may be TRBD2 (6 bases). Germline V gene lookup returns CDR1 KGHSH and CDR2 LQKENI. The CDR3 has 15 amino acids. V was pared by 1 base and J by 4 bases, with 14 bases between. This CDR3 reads CASSPRTSGGYEQYF. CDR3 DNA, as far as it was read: TGTGCCAGCTCACCACGGACGTCTGGGGGGTACGAG. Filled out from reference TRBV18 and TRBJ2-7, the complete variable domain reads NAGVMQNPRHLVRRRGQEARLRCSPMKGHSHVYWYRQLPEEGLKFMVYLQKENIIDESGMPKERFSAEFPKEGPSILRIQQVVRGDSAAYFCASSPRTSGGYEQYFGPGTRLTVT.

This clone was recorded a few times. The DNA read from the CDR3 is TGTGCCTGGAAGGGGACAGGGGCCGGCGAG. Translation gives CAWKGTGAGE. The complete CDR3 reads CAWKGTGAGEQYF. The chain has TRBV30 and TRBJ2-7, with 10 nucleotides matching TRBD1. Read coverage stops 3 residues before the CDR3 terminus; the germline J gene supplies the remainder. The CDR3 has 13 amino acids. V shed 4 bases and J 6 bases; nucleotides not matched to a gene: 6. Germline-derived CDR1 and CDR2 are GTSNPN and SVGIG (reference sequence).

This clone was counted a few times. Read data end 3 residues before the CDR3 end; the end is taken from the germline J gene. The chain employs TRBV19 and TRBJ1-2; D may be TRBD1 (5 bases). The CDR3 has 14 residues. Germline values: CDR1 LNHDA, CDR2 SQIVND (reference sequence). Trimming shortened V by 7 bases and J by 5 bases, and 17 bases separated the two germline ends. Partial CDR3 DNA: TGTGCCAGTACGCTACGGGGGGTCCCGTATGGC. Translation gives CASTLRGVPYG. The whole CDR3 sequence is CASTLRGVPYGYTF.

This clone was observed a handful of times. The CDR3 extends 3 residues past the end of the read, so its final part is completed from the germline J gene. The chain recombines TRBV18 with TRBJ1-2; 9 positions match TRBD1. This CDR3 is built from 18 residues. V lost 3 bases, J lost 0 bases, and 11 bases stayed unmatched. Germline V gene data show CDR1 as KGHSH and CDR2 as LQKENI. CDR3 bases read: TGTGCCAGCTCACCTCTTAGGGGGACAGGGTCGACTAACTATGGC. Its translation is CASSPLRGTGSTNYG. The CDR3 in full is CASSPLRGTGSTNYGYTF.

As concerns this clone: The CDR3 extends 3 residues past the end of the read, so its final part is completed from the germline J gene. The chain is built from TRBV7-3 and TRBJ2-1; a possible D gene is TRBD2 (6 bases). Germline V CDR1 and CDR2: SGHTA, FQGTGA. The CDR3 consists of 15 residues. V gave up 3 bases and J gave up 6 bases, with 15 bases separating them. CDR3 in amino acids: CASSLEGGRGNEQFF. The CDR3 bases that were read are TGTGCCAGCAGCTTGGAAGGCGGGCGGGGCAATGAG.

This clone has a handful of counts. The chain's CDR3 is CASRFRQGVYDEQFF. CDR3 DNA (partial): TGTGCCAGCAGATTCAGACAGGGGGTGTATGATGAG. The chain couples TRBV5-5 to TRBJ2-1, with 9 bases aligning to TRBD1. Read sequence stops 3 residues before the CDR3 end, and the germline J gene provides the missing end. Germline V gene sequence: CDR1 SGHKS, CDR2 YYEKEE (reference sequence). The CDR3 is made up of 15 amino acids. V lost 5 bases and J lost 8; bases outside the gene matches: 11.

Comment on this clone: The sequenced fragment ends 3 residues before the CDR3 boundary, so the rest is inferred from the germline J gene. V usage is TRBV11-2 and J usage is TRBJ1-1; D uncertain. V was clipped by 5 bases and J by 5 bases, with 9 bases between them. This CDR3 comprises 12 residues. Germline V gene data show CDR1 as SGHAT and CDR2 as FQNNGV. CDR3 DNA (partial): TGTGCCAGCAGCCCTCAGAGGACTGAA. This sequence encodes CASSPQRTE. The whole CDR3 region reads CASSPQRTEAFF. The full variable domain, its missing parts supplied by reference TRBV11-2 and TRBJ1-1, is EAGVAQSPRYKIIEKRQSVAFWCNPISGHATLYWYQQILGQGPKLLIQFQNNGVVDDSQLPKDRFSAERLKGVDSTLKIQPAKLEDSAVYLCASSPQRTEAFFGQGTRLTVV.

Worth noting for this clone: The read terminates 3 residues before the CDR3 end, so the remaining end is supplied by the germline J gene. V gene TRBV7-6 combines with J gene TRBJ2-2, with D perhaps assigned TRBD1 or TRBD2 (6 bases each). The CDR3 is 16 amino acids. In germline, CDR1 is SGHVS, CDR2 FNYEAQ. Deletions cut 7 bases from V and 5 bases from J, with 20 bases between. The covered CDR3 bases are TGTGCCAGCACCCCGAAGGGGCAGGGGAGGACCGGGGAG. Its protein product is CASTPKGQGRTGE. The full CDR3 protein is CASTPKGQGRTGELFF.

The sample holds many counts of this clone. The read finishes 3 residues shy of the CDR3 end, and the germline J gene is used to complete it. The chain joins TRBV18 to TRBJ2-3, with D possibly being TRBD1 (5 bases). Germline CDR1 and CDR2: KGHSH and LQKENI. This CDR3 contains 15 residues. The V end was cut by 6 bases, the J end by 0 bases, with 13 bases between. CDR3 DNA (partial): TGTGCCAGCTCGGGGCGGACGTCGAGCACAGATACG. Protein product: CASSGRTSSTDT. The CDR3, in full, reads CASSGRTSSTDTQYF.

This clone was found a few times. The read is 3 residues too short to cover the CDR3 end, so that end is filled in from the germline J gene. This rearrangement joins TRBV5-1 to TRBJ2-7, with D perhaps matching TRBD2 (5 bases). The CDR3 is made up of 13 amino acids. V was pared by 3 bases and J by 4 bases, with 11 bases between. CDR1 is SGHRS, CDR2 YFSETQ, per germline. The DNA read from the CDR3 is TGCGCCAGCAGCTCCGAGGGTTTGTACGAG. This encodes CASSSEGLYE. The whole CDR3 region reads CASSSEGLYEQYF.

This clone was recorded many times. CDR3 amino acids: CASSMSGNYGYTF. The sequenced part of the CDR3 DNA is TGTGCCAGTAGTATGTCGGGGAACTATGGC. The rearrangement links TRBV19 to TRBJ1-2; D call uncertain. The read terminates 3 residues before the CDR3 end, so the remaining end is supplied by the germline J gene. V was pared by 3 bases and J by 2 bases, with 7 bases between. The length of the CDR3 is 13 residues. Germline CDR1 and CDR2: LNHDA and SQIVND (reference sequence).

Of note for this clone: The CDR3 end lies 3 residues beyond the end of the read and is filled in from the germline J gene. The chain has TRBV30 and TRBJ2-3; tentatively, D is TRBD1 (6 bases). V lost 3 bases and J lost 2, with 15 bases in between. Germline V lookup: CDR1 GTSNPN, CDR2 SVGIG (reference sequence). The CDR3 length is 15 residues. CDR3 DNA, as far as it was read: TGTGCCTGGAGCGCGACAGGTTCAACCACAGATACG. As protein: CAWSATGSTTDT. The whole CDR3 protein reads CAWSATGSTTDTQYF. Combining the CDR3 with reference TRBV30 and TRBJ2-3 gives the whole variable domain SQTIHQWPATLVQPVGSPLSLECTVEGTSNPNLYWYRQAAGRGLQLLFYSVGIGQISSEVPQNLSASRPQDRQFILSSKKLLLSDSGFYLCAWSATGSTTDTQYFGPGTRLTVL.

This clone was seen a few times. The covered CDR3 bases are TGTGCCTGGAGATTCGAGACAGGGTGGGCGGGAAACACC. Residues: CAWRFETGWAGNT. The full CDR3 protein reads CAWRFETGWAGNTIYF. The V and J genes are TRBV30 and TRBJ1-3; 7 bases are shared with TRBD1. The read terminates 3 residues ahead of where the CDR3 ends, so the germline J gene completes it. With 3 bases clipped from V and 4 bases from J, the junction kept 12 bases outside the gene matches. This CDR3 region has 16 residues. CDR1 and CDR2 from the germline V gene are GTSNPN and SVGIG (reference sequence).

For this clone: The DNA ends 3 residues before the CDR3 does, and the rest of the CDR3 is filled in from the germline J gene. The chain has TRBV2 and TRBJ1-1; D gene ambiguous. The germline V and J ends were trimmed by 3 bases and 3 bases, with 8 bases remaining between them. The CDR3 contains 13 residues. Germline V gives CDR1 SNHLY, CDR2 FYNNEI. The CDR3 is CASSDGGYTEAFF. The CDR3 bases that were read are TGTGCCAGCAGTGATGGAGGGTACACTGAA.

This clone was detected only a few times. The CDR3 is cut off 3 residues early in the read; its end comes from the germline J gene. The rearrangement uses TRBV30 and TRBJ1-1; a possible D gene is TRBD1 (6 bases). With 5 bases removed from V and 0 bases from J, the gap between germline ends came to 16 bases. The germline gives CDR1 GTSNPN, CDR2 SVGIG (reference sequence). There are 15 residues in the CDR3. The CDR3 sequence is CAWGTGTHMNTEAFF. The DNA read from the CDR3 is TGTGCCTGGGGTACCGGGACACACATGAACACTGAA.

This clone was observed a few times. The sequenced part of the CDR3 DNA is TGTGCCAGCAGCAGCAGGGGTTGGAGGGGCGAGACC. This encodes CASSSRGWRGET. In full, the CDR3 reads CASSSRGWRGETQYF. The rearrangement uses TRBV7-2 and TRBJ2-5; D possibly uses TRBD1 or TRBD2 (6 bases each). From the germline J gene comes the end of the CDR3, since the read stops 3 residues before it. Germline CDR1 and CDR2: SGHTA and FQGNSA. Trimming stripped 5 bases from V and 5 bases from J, with 18 bases between. The CDR3 consists of 15 residues.